The 29 T cell receptor beta chains given below trace back to one sample, sequenced in a study of CD8 T cells in Susac syndrome. With random hexamers, reverse transcription was performed on about 0.5 to 1 ug of RNA. One entry per CDR3 protein results from TCRdb running MiXCR on the immunoSEQ multiplex PCR reads. The sample lists tens of thousands of distinct CDR3 sequences, just under 95% occurring once. Sequenced input: CD8+ T cells from PBMCs. These receptors were obtained from a human donor in good health.

V gene TRBV6-1 combines with J gene TRBJ2-5; D call uncertain. The germline V and J ends were trimmed by 4 bases and 5 bases, with 20 bases remaining between them. Germline assignment: CDR1 MNHNS and CDR2 SASEGT. The CDR3 extends over 16 amino acids. The CDR3 protein is CASSGPARSVRETQYF. The CDR3, as DNA: TGTGCCAGCAGTGGACCCGCCAGGAGTGTCAGGGAGACCCAGTACTTC.

V gene TRBV28 combines with J gene TRBJ2-7; D is perhaps TRBD1 or TRBD2 (6 bases each). This CDR3 spans 14 amino acids. Germline V CDR1 and CDR2: MDHEN, SYDVKM. Trimming stripped 5 bases from V and 1 base from J, with 12 bases between. CDR3 amino acids: CASSQVGGSYEQYV. The CDR3, as DNA: TGTGCCAGCAGTCAGGTAGGGGGGTCCTACGAGCAGTACGTC.

The V and J genes are TRBV14 and TRBJ1-2, with D unresolved. This CDR3 has 13 amino acids. CDR1 is SGHDN and CDR2 is FVKESK in the germline V gene. The V end was cut by 3 bases, the J end by 4 bases, with 9 bases between. The DNA of the CDR3 is TGTGCCAGCAGCCAGCGGTTAGGCTATGGCTACACCTTC. It codes for CASSQRLGYGYTF.

V and J are TRBV6-4 and TRBJ2-1, with TRBD2 identical over 10 bases. The trim removed 3 bases at V and 8 bases at J, leaving 10 bases unmatched. The CDR3 runs 16 residues. Per germline, CDR1 MRHNA and CDR2 SNTAGT. The CDR3 DNA is TGTGCCAGCAGTGAAGGGCAAGCGGGAGGGCCCGATGAGCAGTTCTTC. It translates to CASSEGQAGGPDEQFF.

This rearrangement joins TRBV20-1 to TRBJ2-7; D call uncertain. Trimming stripped 3 bases from V and 1 base from J, with 22 bases between. The CDR3 covers 17 residues. Germline CDR1 DFQATT, CDR2 SNEGSKA (reference sequence). This CDR3 is CSASSISRAVVSYEQYV. The CDR3 DNA is TGCAGTGCTAGTTCTATTAGTCGCGCAGTCGTATCCTACGAGCAGTACGTC.

V and J are TRBV20-1 and TRBJ2-1; the match to TRBD2 covers 10 bases. V dropped 0 bases and J dropped 4; count of bases not matched to a gene: 9. CDR1 is DFQATT, CDR2 SNEGSKA, per germline (reference sequence). This CDR3 contains 17 residues. The CDR3 coding sequence is TGCAGTGCTAGAGATCTTTCTGGGACTAGCGCTTACAATGAGCAGTTCTTC. Protein product: CSARDLSGTSAYNEQFF.

This chain connects TRBV20-1 to TRBJ2-7; 11 bases align to TRBD2. V shed 3 bases, J shed 2 bases, and the junction held 6 bases outside the gene matches. Looked up from germline, CDR1 is DFQATT and CDR2 is SNEGSKA (reference sequence). The CDR3 covers 15 residues. CDR3 amino acids: CSASPTSGITYEQYV. CDR3 sequence (DNA): TGCAGTGCTAGCCCGACTAGCGGGATAACCTACGAGCAGTACGTC.

V and J are TRBV5-1 and TRBJ2-5, with D possibly being TRBD1 (6 bases). The CDR3 is 13 residues long. Germline V CDR1 and CDR2: SGHRS, YFSETQ. Trimming removed 3 bases from V and 3 bases from J, with 9 bases in between. This CDR3 is CASSWDIKETQYF. The CDR3 bases are TGCGCCAGCAGCTGGGACATTAAAGAGACCCAGTACTTC.

V usage is TRBV5-4 and J usage is TRBJ2-3; D perhaps matches TRBD1 (6 bases). V was trimmed by 5 bases and J by 3 bases, leaving 10 bases between them. This CDR3 spans 13 amino acids. CDR1 SGHNT and CDR2 YYREEE come from the germline V gene (reference sequence). The CDR3 coding sequence is TGTGCCAGCAGGGGGGCAGGGACAGATACGCAGTATTTT. Translation: CASRGAGTDTQYF. Filled out from reference TRBV5-4 and TRBJ2-3, the complete variable domain reads ETGVTQSPTHLIKTRGQQVTLRCSSQSGHNTVSWYQQALGQGPQFIFQYYREEENGRGNFPPRFSGLQFPNYSSELNVNALELDDSALYLCASRGAGTDTQYFGPGTRLTVL.

For the CDR3, the DNA is TGTGCCAGCAGTTCAACGGACAGGGCGGATGGCTACACCTTC. The encoded protein is CASSSTDRADGYTF. The chain uses TRBV7-9 and TRBJ1-2; 8 bases align to TRBD1. CDR3 size: 14 residues. V shed 6 bases, J shed 6 bases, and the junction held 9 bases outside the gene matches. Looked up from germline, CDR1 is SEHNR and CDR2 is FQNEAQ (reference sequence).

This clonotype was recorded once. V gene TRBV20-1 combines with J gene TRBJ2-7, with 7 bases identical to TRBD2. The V segment lost 5 bases and the J segment 3 bases; nucleotides outside the gene matches: 10. Looked up from germline, CDR1 is DFQATT and CDR2 is SNEGSKA (reference sequence). The CDR3 sequence is 14 residues long. This CDR3 is CSAPPEAGVYEQYF. CDR3 nucleotide sequence: TGCAGTGCTCCCCCCGAGGCGGGGGTCTACGAGCAGTACTTC.

The chain joins TRBV5-4 to TRBJ2-1; D gene uncertain. The V end lost 1 base, the J end lost 5 bases, and 7 bases lay between the germline ends. This CDR3 has 13 residues. In germline, CDR1 is SGHNT, CDR2 YYREEE (reference sequence). The CDR3 protein is CASSLSPNNEQFF. The CDR3 DNA is TGTGCCAGCAGCTTGTCCCCAAACAATGAGCAGTTCTTC.

The chain is built from TRBV7-9 and TRBJ2-3; D is undetermined. This CDR3 contains 13 residues. The germline V gene has CDR1 SEHNR and CDR2 FQNEAQ (reference sequence). The germline V and J ends were trimmed by 8 bases and 0 bases, with 9 bases remaining between them. The CDR3 spells CASLAPSTDTQYF. In DNA form, the CDR3 reads TGTGCCAGCTTAGCCCCTAGCACAGATACGCAGTATTTT.

The chain has TRBV4-2 and TRBJ2-1, with 10 bases that match TRBD2. V shed 1 base, J shed 0 bases, and the junction held 0 bases outside the gene matches. This CDR3 is 16 amino acids long. CDR1 is LGHNA, CDR2 YNFKEQ, per germline. The CDR3 is CASSQGTSGSYNEQFF. The CDR3 nucleotides read TGTGCCAGCAGCCAAGGGACTAGCGGCTCCTACAATGAGCAGTTCTTC.

This clonotype has a single count. V gene TRBV5-1 combines with J gene TRBJ2-7; 8 nucleotides align to TRBD2. This CDR3 has 15 amino acids. The germline gives CDR1 SGHRS, CDR2 YFSETQ. Germline trimming cut 4 bases from V and 5 bases from J; bases unmatched to any gene: 11. In nucleotides, the CDR3 is TGCGCCAGCAGCGTTAGGGGACTAGTAGTAGACGAGCAGTACTTC. It is translated as CASSVRGLVVDEQYF.

The chain combines TRBV15 with TRBJ1-1; no clear D gene. Germline V CDR1 and CDR2: LNHNV, YYDKDF (reference sequence). V was shortened by 0 bases and J by 0 bases, with 8 bases between the two germline ends. The CDR3 has 15 residues. The CDR3 protein is CATSRDRAVNTEAFF. CDR3 nucleotides: TGTGCCACCAGCAGAGATAGGGCGGTGAACACTGAAGCTTTCTTT.

The chain has TRBV20-1 and TRBJ2-4; D is possibly TRBD1 (5 bases). Germline loops: CDR1 DFQATT, CDR2 SNEGSKA (reference sequence). The CDR3 runs 15 residues. Trimming removed 6 bases at V and 0 bases at J, with 15 bases between. CDR3 sequence reads: CSAVRVHLAKNIQYF. The CDR3 DNA sequence: TGCAGTGCCGTCAGGGTTCATCTAGCCAAAAACATTCAGTACTTC.

This clonotype has only one observation. The CDR3 coding sequence is TGTGCCAGCAGCCTGATGGAGACCCAGTACTTC. Its protein product is CASSLMETQYF. The rearrangement joins TRBV14 to TRBJ2-5; the D is unclear. Per germline, CDR1 SGHDN and CDR2 FVKESK. The V gene lost 4 bases and the J gene lost 5 bases, with 5 bases spanning the gap. The CDR3 totals 11 residues.

This clonotype was seen only once. V gene TRBV28 combines with J gene TRBJ1-5; D is ambiguous. Germline V gives CDR1 MDHEN, CDR2 SYDVKM. CDR3 length: 12 residues. Trimming removed 4 bases at V and 5 bases at J, with 6 bases between. The CDR3 region has the DNA TGTGCCAGCAGTTCCCCGGATCAGCCCCAGCATTTT. Protein product: CASSSPDQPQHF.

V usage is TRBV20-1 and J usage is TRBJ2-3, with 7 bases matching TRBD2. This CDR3 contains 13 residues. Germline values: CDR1 DFQATT, CDR2 SNEGSKA (reference sequence). The V gene end was trimmed by 6 bases and the J gene end by 2 bases; junction bases not matched to a gene: 5. In DNA form, the CDR3 reads TGCAGTGCCGGGAGGACAAACACAGATACGCAGTATTTT. This translates into CSAGRTNTDTQYF.

This rearrangement joins TRBV3-1 to TRBJ2-1; TRBD2 matches at 15 bases. V gave up 5 bases and J gave up 8 bases; unmatched junction bases: 7. CDR1 LGHDT and CDR2 YNNKEL come from the germline V gene (reference sequence). The CDR3 has 16 residues. CDR3 residues: CASSTRTSGRVYEQFF. CDR3 DNA sequence: TGTGCCAGCAGCACCCGGACTAGCGGGAGGGTTTATGAGCAGTTCTTC.

The chain links TRBV4-3 to TRBJ2-7, with a tentative D call TRBD1 (6 bases). The CDR3 spans 13 residues. The V gene lost 5 bases and the J gene lost 4 bases, with 12 bases spanning the gap. From germline, CDR1 is LGHNA and CDR2 YSLEER. CDR3 bases: TGCGCCAGCAGCTACGACAGGTCATACGAGCAGTACTTC. This codes for CASSYDRSYEQYF.

This chain joins TRBV20-1 and TRBJ2-3, with unresolved D. The germline gives CDR1 DFQATT, CDR2 SNEGSKA (reference sequence). The V and J ends lost 3 bases and 1 base respectively, with 11 bases between them. This CDR3 comprises 14 residues. CDR3 loop: CSASENIGTDTQYF. CDR3 in DNA: TGCAGTGCTAGCGAGAATATAGGCACAGATACGCAGTATTTT.

The J gene is TRBJ1-2, the V gene TRBV29-1; 9 bases match TRBD1. CDR1 and CDR2 (germline): SQVTM, ANQGSEA. The CDR3 is made up of 14 amino acids. V trimming: 4 bases; J trimming: 4 bases; junction bases outside the gene matches: 7. The CDR3 loop reads CSVAGTGNGYGYTF. CDR3 nucleotides: TGCAGCGTTGCCGGGACAGGGAACGGCTATGGCTACACCTTC. Variable domain in full (rest from reference TRBV29-1 and TRBJ1-2): SAVISQKPSRDICQRGTSLTIQCQVDSQVTMMFWYRQQPGQSLTLIATANQGSEATYESGFVIDKFPISRPNLTFSTLTVSNMSPEDSSIYLCSVAGTGNGYGYTFGSGTRLTVV.

CDR3 protein: CASSLTTNEQFF. As DNA, the CDR3 is TGTGCCAGCAGTCTTACGACCAATGAGCAGTTCTTC. V gene TRBV12-3 or TRBV12-4 combines with J gene TRBJ2-1, with unresolved D. The V gene lost 5 bases and the J gene lost 6 bases, with 8 bases spanning the gap. The CDR3 has 12 amino acids.

This rearrangement joins TRBV9 to TRBJ1-4; no firm D call. Trimming pared 0 bases from V and 2 bases from J, leaving 11 bases between. CDR3 length: 16 residues. Germline V gives CDR1 SGDLS, CDR2 YYNGEE. The CDR3 nucleotides read TGTGCCAGCAGCGTAGGCTCAGTGGGTACTAATGAAAAACTGTTTTTT. Protein sequence: CASSVGSVGTNEKLFF.

This chain's CDR3 is CASSPLEKYEQYV. The CDR3 DNA reads as TGTGCCAGCAGTCCGCTGGAGAAGTACGAGCAGTACGTC. V is TRBV28 and J is TRBJ2-7; D call uncertain. The CDR3 is made up of 13 amino acids. V was pared by 5 bases and J by 4 bases, with 12 bases between. Germline CDR1 MDHEN, CDR2 SYDVKM.

This chain uses TRBV20-1 with TRBJ1-5; the D gene is possibly TRBD1 (6 bases). Trimming stripped 6 bases from V and 5 bases from J, with 17 bases between. Germline V gives CDR1 DFQATT, CDR2 SNEGSKA (reference sequence). The CDR3 extends over 14 amino acids. The CDR3 region has the DNA TGCAGTGCCAAGGAACCAGGGGTTGATCAGCCCCAGCATTTT. This translates into CSAKEPGVDQPQHF.

On this clonotype itself: The junction differs from germline at one of its ends, possibly a read error. The rearrangement links TRBV5-4 to TRBJ2-1; D ambiguous. Per the germline V gene, CDR1 is SGHNT and CDR2 is YYREEE (reference sequence). The CDR3 is made up of 15 amino acids. The CDR3 here is CASRFSLGTYNEQFF. CDR3 in DNA: TGTGCCAGCCGCTTCTCTCTGGGAACGTACAATGAGCAGTTCTTC.